The 3 T cell receptor beta chains reported below all come from one sample, sequenced in a study of cytomegalovirus exposure and HLA in healthy donors. PCR used 60 Vbeta primers and 13 Jbeta primers. Profiling relied on immunoSEQ multiplex PCR, and the TCRdb table lists in-frame clones only, not all of them. Found here are about 140,000 clones, approximately 83% of them singletons; the top ten hold around 3%. The sample consisted of PBMCs. The receptors were gathered from a male donor in good health and CMV-seronegative.

The gene calls are TRBV27 and TRBJ2-1; D might be TRBD2 (7 bases). CDR3 length: 16 residues. Germline V lookup: CDR1 MNHEY, CDR2 SMNVEV (reference sequence). The ends were cut back, 2 bases at V and 6 bases at J, with 17 bases in the middle. This CDR3 reads CASSLARGGRGNEQFF. CDR3 in DNA: TGTGCCAGCAGTTTAGCCCGCGGGGGCAGGGGCAATGAGCAGTTCTTC.

This chain uses TRBV6-5 with TRBJ2-1; 10 bases are a match to TRBD2. CDR3 length equals 14 residues. V shed 6 bases and J 7 bases; nucleotides not matched to a gene: 6. Germline CDR1 is MNHEY and CDR2 is SVGAGI. This chain's CDR3 is CASRVSGGLNEQFF. CDR3 DNA sequence: TGTGCCAGCAGGGTTAGCGGGGGGTTGAATGAGCAGTTCTTC.

The chain carries TRBV2 and TRBJ2-3, with a possible D match to TRBD2 (6 bases). The CDR3 contains 15 residues. From germline, CDR1 is SNHLY and CDR2 FYNNEI. Trimming shortened V by 6 bases and J by 1 base, and 14 bases separated the two germline ends. The CDR3 loop is CASSAGGGGTDTQYF. CDR3 DNA: TGTGCCAGCAGCGCCGGGGGAGGCGGCACAGATACGCAGTATTTT.